Listed below are T cell receptor beta chains from one sample, sequenced in a study of blood T cell repertoires in COVID-19. Libraries were prepared by immunoSEQ multiplex PCR; TCRdb keeps only in-frame clonotypes and omits some of them. The profile shows some 70,000 clones, roughly 80% of them singletons. Material: peripheral blood. These receptors all come from a human donor in a cohort sampled during active COVID-19. Each CDR3 is given with its conserved first and last residue. The D gene is left open where the match is weak. Rows may omit the clone size; those that give it use once, few, many or a size class.

clone_size | j_call | v_call | d_call | cdr3_nt | cdr3_aa
. | TRBJ1-1 | TRBV4-1 | TRBD1 | TGCGCCAGCAGCCCCACCGGGACAGGGGGTGGGAACACTGAAGCTTTCTTT | CASSPTGTGGGNTEAFF
. | TRBJ1-5 | TRBV6-5 | . | TGTGCCAGCAGTAACAGCCATAGCAATCAGCCCCAGCATTTT | CASSNSHSNQPQHF
once | TRBJ2-2 | TRBV7-2 | TRBD2 | TGTGCCAGCAGCTTAATACGGGGGGGTTTGACCGGGGAGCTGTTTTTT | CASSLIRGGLTGELFF
few | TRBJ2-7 | TRBV30 | . | TGTGCCTGGAGATTGTCGGGTTCCTACGAGCAGTACTTC | CAWRLSGSYEQYF
. | TRBJ1-6 | TRBV6-1 | TRBD1 | TGTGCCAGCAGTGTAACCATCCGGGACAGCCATAATTCACCCCTCCACTTT | CASSVTIRDSHNSPLHF
few | TRBJ1-1 | TRBV5-1 | . | TGCGCCAGCAGCTTGATGGCAGGGGCCAACACTGAAGCTTTCTTT | CASSLMAGANTEAFF
few | TRBJ1-3 | TRBV2 | . | TGTGCCAGCAGTGAATCGGGACTACCTGGAAACACCATATATTTT | CASSESGLPGNTIYF
. | TRBJ2-5 | TRBV7-2 | TRBD2 | TGTGCCAGCACCCAAACGGGGGGAGGGAGGACCCAGTACTTC | CASTQTGGGRTQYF
. | TRBJ1-6 | TRBV6-2/TRBV6-3 | TRBD1 | TGTGCCAGCAGTTACCAGGGGGCGAATTCACCCCTCCACTTT | CASSYQGANSPLHF
once | TRBJ2-5 | TRBV2 | TRBD2 | TGTGCCACCACCCCCGGGGGGAAGTACTGGGAGACCCAGTACTTC | CATTPGGKYWETQYF
. | TRBJ1-6 | TRBV30 | TRBD1 | TGTGCCTGGACCAAGGACAGGTTTAATTCACCCCTCCACTTT | CAWTKDRFNSPLHF
. | TRBJ1-2 | TRBV18 | . | TGTGCCAGCTCACCCGAAACAGGATCTAACTATGGCTACACCTTC | CASSPETGSNYGYTF
. | TRBJ2-2 | TRBV30 | . | TGTGCCTGGAGTGTATCTACGTTGTCCGGGGAGCTGTTTTTT | CAWSVSTLSGELFF
. | TRBJ2-7 | TRBV7-9 | . | TGTGCCAGCACCTCGTCGTCTCCCTCCTACGAGCAGTACTTC | CASTSSSPSYEQYF
. | TRBJ2-5 | TRBV5-1 | . | TGCGCCAGCAGCTTGCCCCTTGGGACTTCCCAAGAGACCCAGTACTTC | CASSLPLGTSQETQYF
. | TRBJ2-2 | TRBV9 | TRBD1 | TGTGCCAGCAGCGTAGCGGGACAGGGGAACACCGGGGAGCTGTTTTTT | CASSVAGQGNTGELFF
. | TRBJ1-2 | TRBV5-1 | TRBD1 | TGCGCCAGCAGCGTCGGGACAGTAGCCAACTATGGCTACACCTTC | CASSVGTVANYGYTF
few | TRBJ1-4 | TRBV30 | . | TGTGCCTGGAGTATTCGGGATGGTGAAAAACTGTTTTTT | CAWSIRDGEKLFF
. | TRBJ1-5 | TRBV6-2/TRBV6-3 | . | TGTGCCAGCAGTTACGGCGGGGGCCTAGGGAGTCAGCCCCAGCATTTT | CASSYGGGLGSQPQHF
. | TRBJ2-1 | TRBV20-1 | TRBD2 | TGCAGTGCTAATAGCGGGGGGCAGTTCTTC | CSANSGGQFF
. | TRBJ1-4 | TRBV27 | TRBD1 | TGTGCCAGCAGACATGCTTTTGGACAGGGGAATGAAAAACTGTTTTTT | CASRHAFGQGNEKLFF
. | TRBJ1-2 | TRBV7-2 | TRBD1 | TGTGCCAGCAGCTTAGGGGGGACAGGGGTGAACTATGGCTACACCTTC | CASSLGGTGVNYGYTF
. | TRBJ2-7 | TRBV27 | TRBD1 | TGTGCCAGCAGCCTGACAGGGCACGGAGTCTACGAGCAGTACTTC | CASSLTGHGVYEQYF
. | TRBJ1-4 | TRBV5-6 | . | TGTGCCAGCAGCTTGGGCTCAGGGGCAAATGAAAAACTGTTTTTT | CASSLGSGANEKLFF
. | TRBJ2-7 | TRBV7-7 | TRBD1 | TGTGCTAGCAGCTTCGAAGTTATACAGGGGGGGTACTTC | CASSFEVIQGGYF
. | TRBJ2-7 | TRBV28 | . | TGTGCCAGCAGTCCCGGAGCCGGCGAGCAGTACTTC | CASSPGAGEQYF
. | TRBJ2-2 | TRBV3-1/TRBV3-2 | . | TGTGCCAGCAGCCAGGGGGCTAGACAGATTAACACCGGGGAGCTGTTTTTT | CASSQGARQINTGELFF
. | TRBJ2-2 | TRBV5-1 | TRBD2 | TGCGCCAGCAGCACCCGGGCGGGAGTGGATTCCGGGGAGCTGTTTTTT | CASSTRAGVDSGELFF
once | TRBJ1-1 | TRBV6-2/TRBV6-3 | TRBD1 | TGTGCCAGCAGTCAACAGGGGGCCGGTGAAGCTTTCTTT | CASSQQGAGEAFF
few | TRBJ1-5 | TRBV15 | . | TGTGCCACCAGCAGAGACGCGTTGTGGGTTGGGACTCAGCATTTT | CATSRDALWVGTQHF
few | TRBJ2-1 | TRBV19 | TRBD1 | TGTGCCAGTAGTATAGGCGGGACAGGGGAAGACAATGAGCAGTTCTTC | CASSIGGTGEDNEQFF
. | TRBJ2-3 | TRBV24-1 | . | TGTGCCACCAGGCCAAAGGCAGGTAGCACAGATACGCAGTATTTT | CATRPKAGSTDTQYF
. | TRBJ2-5 | TRBV5-1 | . | TGCGCCAGCAGCTTGTACATCAGTGGGGGACGGGGGAAGACCCAGTACTTC | CASSLYISGGRGKTQYF
. | TRBJ1-5 | TRBV19 | . | TGTGCCAGTACCCCAAGGGGATATAGCAATCAGCCCCAGCATTTT | CASTPRGYSNQPQHF
. | TRBJ1-5 | TRBV7-2 | . | TGTGCCAGCAGCACCGGGGGAAGCAATCAGCCCCAGCATTTT | CASSTGGSNQPQHF
. | TRBJ1-2 | TRBV5-6 | TRBD1 | TGTGCCAGCAGCGCGACAGGGATGAGTGGCTACACCTTC | CASSATGMSGYTF
few | TRBJ2-7 | TRBV4-2 | . | TGTGCCAGCAGCCTAGACCGCTCCTACGAGCAGTACTTC | CASSLDRSYEQYF
. | TRBJ2-5 | TRBV5-1 | TRBD1 | TGCGCCAGCAGCCTACGGACAGGCCCGCAAGAGACCCAGTACTTC | CASSLRTGPQETQYF
once | TRBJ2-7 | TRBV7-9 | . | TGTGCCAGCAGCCCTTCCGGAGGGAACGAGCAGTACTTC | CASSPSGGNEQYF
. | TRBJ2-5 | TRBV19 | . | TGTGCCAGTAGCGGCCCTCGGACCCGGGGGGAGACCCAGTACTTC | CASSGPRTRGETQYF
. | TRBJ2-1 | TRBV12-5 | . | TGTGCTAGTGGTTTGGCACATAATGAGCAGTTCTTC | CASGLAHNEQFF
. | TRBJ1-2 | TRBV6-5 | TRBD1 | TGTGCCAGCAGCGAGGGACAGTCTAACTATGGCTACACCTTC | CASSEGQSNYGYTF
. | TRBJ2-1 | TRBV7-6 | . | TGTGCCAGCAGCTTAGCGTCGATGAGGTACAATGAGCAGTTCTTC | CASSLASMRYNEQFF
. | TRBJ2-5 | TRBV7-3 | TRBD2 | TGTGCCAGCAGCAAGGCGGGAGTCGGGGAGACCCAGTACTTC | CASSKAGVGETQYF
few | TRBJ1-2 | TRBV6-2/TRBV6-3 | . | TGTGCCAGCAGTTACGCGGCCAGCAACTATGGCTACACCTTC | CASSYAASNYGYTF